This is a list of T cell receptor beta chains from one sample in a study of blood T cell repertoires in COVID-19. Data came from immunoSEQ multiplex PCR; TCRdb stores just in-frame clones and leaves some out. Among roughly 100,000 clones listed, roughly 87% were seen once. What was sequenced was peripheral blood. The receptors were sampled from a woman aged 50 to 60 with COVID-19, enrolled during active disease. CDR3s include the opening cysteine and the closing phenylalanine or tryptophan. Each record gives: J gene, D gene, clone size, V gene, CDR3 protein, CDR3 DNA. A D gene is named only where the DNA matches it firmly. Expanded clones get a size class; other rows say once, few or many, or leave the size out.

TRBJ1-6 | - | - | TRBV27 | CASSFGTGNSPLHF | TGTGCCAGCAGTTTCGGTACAGGAAATTCACCCCTCCACTTT
TRBJ2-1 | TRBD2 | - | TRBV4-3 | CASSQEETSGPFYSYNEQFF | TGCGCCAGCAGCCAAGAGGAGACTAGCGGGCCTTTTTACTCCTACAATGAGCAGTTCTTC
TRBJ1-5 | - | - | TRBV19 | CASRSGTGGGQPQHF | TGTGCCAGTAGATCCGGGACGGGGGGAGGTCAGCCCCAGCATTTT
TRBJ1-2 | TRBD1 | once | TRBV12-3/TRBV12-4 | CASSQDRVYGYTF | TGTGCCAGCAGCCAAGACAGGGTCTATGGCTACACCTTC
TRBJ1-1 | TRBD1 | - | TRBV10-1 | CASSTGTAVRAFF | TGCGCCAGCAGCACCGGGACAGCGGTCCGGGCTTTCTTT
TRBJ1-5 | TRBD1 | - | TRBV30 | CAWSLGTDVNQPQHF | TGTGCCTGGAGTCTCGGGACAGATGTTAATCAGCCCCAGCATTTT
TRBJ1-5 | - | - | TRBV20-1 | CSASGGINQPQHF | TGCAGTGCTAGTGGCGGAATTAATCAGCCCCAGCATTTT
TRBJ2-5 | TRBD2 | - | TRBV5-1 | CASSFSGGNQETQYF | TGCGCCAGCAGCTTTAGCGGGGGGAACCAAGAGACCCAGTACTTC
TRBJ1-2 | - | - | TRBV10-2 | CASNDPGRVRYGYTF | TGCGCCAGCAACGACCCAGGCAGGGTTCGCTATGGCTACACCTTC
TRBJ1-5 | - | - | TRBV2 | CASTEGWSNQPQHF | TGTGCCAGTACCGAGGGCTGGAGCAATCAGCCCCAGCATTTT
TRBJ2-5 | TRBD2 | - | TRBV10-3 | CAISAGGQETQYF | TGTGCCATCAGTGCCGGGGGGCAAGAGACCCAGTACTTC
TRBJ1-1 | - | - | TRBV7-6 | CASSPPQAEGEAFF | TGTGCCAGCAGCCCCCCGCAGGCCGAAGGTGAAGCTTTCTTT
TRBJ2-6 | TRBD1 | - | TRBV7-9 | CASSLGTGSFRTGANVLTF | TGTGCCAGCAGCCTTGGGACAGGGAGTTTTAGAACTGGGGCCAACGTCCTGACTTTC
TRBJ2-1 | TRBD2 | - | TRBV5-1 | CASSHPLGLGDNEQFF | TGCGCCAGCAGCCACCCCTTGGGACTAGGAGACAATGAGCAGTTCTTC
TRBJ2-5 | - | - | TRBV4-2 | CASSSQGWETQYF | TGTGCCAGCAGCTCTCAGGGGTGGGAGACCCAGTACTTC
TRBJ2-1 | - | - | TRBV19 | CASSITPRGGEQFF | TGTGCCAGTAGTATTACGCCACGAGGCGGTGAGCAGTTCTTC
TRBJ1-5 | TRBD1 | once | TRBV30 | CAWSQTRTGTGDNQPQHF | TGTGCCTGGAGCCAAACCCGCACTGGGACAGGGGACAATCAGCCCCAGCATTTT
TRBJ1-5 | - | - | TRBV2 | CASSELQVSNQPQHF | TGTGCCAGCAGTGAGCTCCAGGTTAGCAATCAGCCCCAGCATTTT
TRBJ2-7 | TRBD1 | - | TRBV23-1 | CASSQSRDRVSYEQYF | TGCGCCAGCAGTCAATCAAGGGACAGGGTCTCCTACGAGCAGTACTTC
TRBJ1-2 | TRBD1 | - | TRBV27 | CASGTGPSNYGYTF | TGTGCCAGCGGGACAGGGCCCTCAAACTATGGCTACACCTTC
TRBJ1-6 | TRBD1 | - | TRBV5-6 | CASSYLGDSYNSPLHF | TGTGCCAGCAGCTACCTGGGGGACAGCTATAATTCACCCCTCCACTTT
TRBJ1-1 | TRBD1 | - | TRBV6-5 | CASSYRGTNTEAFF | TGTGCCAGCAGCTACAGGGGGACGAACACTGAAGCTTTCTTT
TRBJ2-7 | TRBD2 | - | TRBV6-6 | CASSRDLGRGGAFYEQYF | TGTGCCAGCAGTCGGGACCTGGGGCGCGGGGGGGCCTTTTACGAGCAGTACTTC
TRBJ2-1 | TRBD2 | few | TRBV18 | CASSPRGGEQFF | TGTGCCAGCTCACCGCGGGGGGGTGAGCAGTTCTTC
TRBJ2-4 | - | - | TRBV4-2 | CASRGTNIQYF | TGTGCCAGCCGGGGGACAAACATTCAGTACTTC
TRBJ2-7 | TRBD2 | - | TRBV7-6 | CASSLTGTSGGSGSYEQYF | TGTGCCAGCAGCCTAACCGGGACTAGCGGGGGTTCCGGTTCCTACGAGCAGTACTTC
TRBJ1-3 | - | few | TRBV7-2 | CASSFGGAGGNTIYF | TGTGCCAGCAGCTTCGGGGGGGCAGGGGGAAACACCATATATTTT
TRBJ2-1 | - | - | TRBV7-2 | CASSQPSGDYEQFF | TGTGCCAGCAGCCAACCATCAGGGGATTATGAGCAGTTCTTC
TRBJ1-2 | - | few | TRBV12-3/TRBV12-4 | CASSLTGPYGYTF | TGTGCCAGCAGTTTGACAGGACCTTATGGCTACACCTTC
TRBJ2-7 | - | - | TRBV7-3 | CASSFQRVAGVDHEQYF | TGTGCCAGCAGCTTCCAACGTGTAGCAGGGGTGGATCACGAGCAGTACTTC
TRBJ2-7 | TRBD1 | - | TRBV2 | CASFSTGGHEQYF | TGTGCCAGCTTCTCGACAGGGGGCCACGAGCAGTACTTC
TRBJ2-7 | TRBD2 | - | TRBV28 | CASSTTQLAGADEQYF | TGTGCCAGCAGTACGACCCAACTAGCGGGGGCAGACGAGCAGTACTTC
TRBJ2-5 | TRBD2 | - | TRBV9 | CASSVNKRGETQYF | TGTGCCAGCAGCGTGAATAAGCGGGGGGAGACCCAGTACTTC
TRBJ2-7 | - | - | TRBV7-3 | CASSPNSVGGLGEQYF | TGTGCCAGCAGCCCAAATTCGGTAGGCGGGTTGGGCGAGCAGTACTTC
TRBJ2-5 | TRBD2 | - | TRBV3-1/TRBV3-2 | CASSQRGGQQETQYF | TGTGCCAGCAGCCAACGGGGGGGCCAACAAGAGACCCAGTACTTC
TRBJ2-1 | TRBD2 | - | TRBV6-5 | CASSSGAGGKNEQFF | TGTGCCAGCAGTTCCGGAGCGGGGGGGAAAAATGAGCAGTTCTTC
TRBJ2-7 | - | once | TRBV14 | CASSHDQGYEQYF | TGTGCCAGCAGCCATGACCAGGGCTACGAGCAGTACTTC
TRBJ1-1 | - | - | TRBV7-9 | CASSLVGGDTEAFF | TGTGCCAGCAGCTTAGTTGGAGGGGACACTGAAGCTTTCTTT
TRBJ2-4 | - | - | TRBV6-5 | CATTQGRGIQYF | TGTGCCACCACCCAAGGCCGGGGCATTCAGTACTTC
TRBJ2-1 | - | - | TRBV5-1 | CASSLGPGGRRIYNEQFF | TGCGCCAGCAGCTTGGGTCCGGGGGGCCGCAGAATTTACAATGAGCAGTTCTTC
TRBJ1-5 | - | - | TRBV3-1/TRBV3-2 | CASSPHQGGGRRQPQHF | TGTGCCAGCAGCCCGCACCAAGGCGGGGGCCGCCGGCAGCCCCAGCATTTT
TRBJ2-7 | TRBD2 | - | TRBV29-1 | CSVDQRGASYEQYF | TGCAGCGTTGACCAGCGGGGGGCCTCCTACGAGCAGTACTTC
TRBJ2-7 | TRBD2 | - | TRBV5-5 | CASSSTGTSGTEDF | TGTGCCAGCAGCTCAACCGGGACTAGCGGGACGGAGGACTTC
TRBJ2-7 | - | - | TRBV28 | CASLEGISYEQYF | TGTGCCAGCCTAGAGGGCATCTCCTACGAGCAGTACTTC
TRBJ2-1 | - | - | TRBV7-3 | CASSFMGGEQFF | TGTGCCAGCAGCTTCATGGGAGGTGAGCAGTTCTTC
TRBJ1-5 | - | - | TRBV6-1 | CASSEGSVFSNQPQHF | TGTGCCAGCAGTGAAGGGTCGGTTTTTAGCAATCAGCCCCAGCATTTT
TRBJ2-1 | TRBD2 | once | TRBV7-2 | CASSLASGNNEQFF | TGTGCCAGCAGCTTGGCTAGCGGCAACAATGAGCAGTTCTTC
TRBJ2-1 | TRBD2 | once | TRBV11-3 | CASSLDGRGGLNEQFF | TGTGCCAGCAGCTTAGATGGGCGGGGGGGCCTAAATGAGCAGTTCTTC
TRBJ2-7 | - | - | TRBV7-6 | CASSSQAGAINEQYF | TGTGCCAGCAGCTCCCAGGCAGGGGCTATAAACGAGCAGTACTTC
TRBJ2-3 | TRBD2 | - | TRBV5-1 | CASSLAPSGVTDTQYF | TGCGCCAGCAGCTTGGCGCCTAGCGGGGTCACAGATACGCAGTATTTT
TRBJ1-4 | TRBD1 | - | TRBV27 | CASGTDPATNEKLFF | TGTGCCAGCGGGACAGATCCTGCAACTAATGAAAAACTGTTTTTT
TRBJ2-1 | - | - | TRBV6-5 | CASSYVAGLDNEQFF | TGTGCCAGCAGTTACGTGGCAGGGTTGGACAATGAGCAGTTCTTC
TRBJ1-2 | - | few | TRBV19 | CASSIPGALSGYTF | TGTGCCAGTAGTATCCCAGGGGCGTTGAGTGGCTACACCTTC
TRBJ2-7 | TRBD1 | - | TRBV6-5 | CASRPGTGEREQYF | TGTGCCAGCAGACCCGGGACAGGGGAGCGAGAGCAGTACTTC
TRBJ2-2 | TRBD1 | - | TRBV7-9 | CASSYLQGDPGELFF | TGTGCCAGCAGCTACCTACAGGGGGACCCCGGGGAGCTGTTTTTT